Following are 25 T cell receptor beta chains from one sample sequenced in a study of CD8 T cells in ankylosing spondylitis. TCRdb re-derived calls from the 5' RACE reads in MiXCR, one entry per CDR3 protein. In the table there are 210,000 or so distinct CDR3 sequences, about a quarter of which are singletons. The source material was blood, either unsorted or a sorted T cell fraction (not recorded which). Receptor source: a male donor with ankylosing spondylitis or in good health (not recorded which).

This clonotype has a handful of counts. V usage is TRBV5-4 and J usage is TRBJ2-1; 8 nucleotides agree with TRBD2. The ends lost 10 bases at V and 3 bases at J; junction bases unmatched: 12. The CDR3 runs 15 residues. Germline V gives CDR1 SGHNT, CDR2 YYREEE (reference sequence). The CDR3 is CAFNGGGRFYNEQFF. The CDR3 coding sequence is TGTGCCTTTAACGGGGGCGGGAGGTTCTACAATGAGCAGTTCTTC.

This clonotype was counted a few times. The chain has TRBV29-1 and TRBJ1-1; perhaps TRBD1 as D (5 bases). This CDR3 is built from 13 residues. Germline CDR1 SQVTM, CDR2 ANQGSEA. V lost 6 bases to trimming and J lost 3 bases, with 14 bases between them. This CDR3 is CSVKVQADTEAFF. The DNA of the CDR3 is TGCAGCGTGAAGGTACAGGCCGACACTGAAGCTTTCTTT.

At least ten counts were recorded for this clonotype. The CDR3 here is CSALRTGSSYEQYF. The CDR3 coding sequence is TGCAGTGCACTTAGGACAGGGAGCTCCTACGAGCAGTACTTC. The chain has TRBV20-1 and TRBJ2-7; the match to TRBD1 covers 8 bases. V was pared by 6 bases and J by 0 bases, with 7 bases of the junction left unmatched. Per the germline V gene, CDR1 is DFQATT and CDR2 is SNEGSKA (reference sequence). The CDR3 loop spans 14 amino acids.

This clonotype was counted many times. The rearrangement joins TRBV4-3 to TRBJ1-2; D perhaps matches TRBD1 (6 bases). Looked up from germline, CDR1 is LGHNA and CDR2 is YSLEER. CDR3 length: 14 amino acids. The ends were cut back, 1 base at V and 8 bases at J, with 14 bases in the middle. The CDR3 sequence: CASSQGSTGAGYTF. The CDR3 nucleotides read TGCGCCAGCAGCCAAGGCTCCACGGGGGCGGGCTACACCTTC.

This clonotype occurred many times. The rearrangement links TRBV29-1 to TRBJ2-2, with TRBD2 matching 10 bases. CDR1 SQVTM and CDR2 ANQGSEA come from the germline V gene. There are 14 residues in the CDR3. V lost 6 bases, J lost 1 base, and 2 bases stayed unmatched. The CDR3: CSVASGRNTGELFF. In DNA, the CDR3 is TGCAGCGTGGCTAGCGGGAGGAACACCGGGGAGCTGTTTTTT.

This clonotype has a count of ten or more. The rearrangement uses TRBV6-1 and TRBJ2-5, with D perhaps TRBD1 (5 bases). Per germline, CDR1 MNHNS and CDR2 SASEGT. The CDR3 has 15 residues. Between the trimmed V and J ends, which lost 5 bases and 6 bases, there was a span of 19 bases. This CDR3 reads CASSQSSYRTKTQYF. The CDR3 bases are TGTGCCAGCAGTCAATCAAGCTACAGGACCAAGACCCAGTACTTC.

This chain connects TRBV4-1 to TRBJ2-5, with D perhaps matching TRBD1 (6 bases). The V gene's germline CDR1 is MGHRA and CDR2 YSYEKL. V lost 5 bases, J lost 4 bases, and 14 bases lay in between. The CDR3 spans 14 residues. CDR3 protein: CASSSGEGVETQYF. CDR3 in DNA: TGCGCCAGCAGCTCAGGGGAAGGAGTAGAGACCCAGTACTTC.

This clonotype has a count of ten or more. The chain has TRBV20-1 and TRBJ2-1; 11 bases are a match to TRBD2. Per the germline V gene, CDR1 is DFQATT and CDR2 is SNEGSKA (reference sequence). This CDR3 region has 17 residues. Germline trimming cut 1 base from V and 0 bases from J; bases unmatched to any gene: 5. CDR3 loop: CSARVAGGRSSYNEQFF. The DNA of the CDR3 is TGCAGTGCTAGAGTAGCGGGAGGGCGGAGCTCCTACAATGAGCAGTTCTTC.

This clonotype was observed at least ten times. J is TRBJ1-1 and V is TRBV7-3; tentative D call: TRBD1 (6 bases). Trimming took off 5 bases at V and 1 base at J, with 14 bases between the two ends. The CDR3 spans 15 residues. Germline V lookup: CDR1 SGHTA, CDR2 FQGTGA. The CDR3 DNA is TGTGCCAGCAGCCTCGACAGGATGGCGAACACTGAAGCTTTCTTT. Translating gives CASSLDRMANTEAFF.

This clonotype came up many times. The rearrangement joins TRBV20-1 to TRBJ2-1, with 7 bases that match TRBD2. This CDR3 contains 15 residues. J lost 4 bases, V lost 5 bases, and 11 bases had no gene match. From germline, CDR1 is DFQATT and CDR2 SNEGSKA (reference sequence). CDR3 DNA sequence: TGCAGTGCTCCTCATACCGGCGGGAGATACAATGAGCAGTTCTTC. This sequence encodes CSAPHTGGRYNEQFF.

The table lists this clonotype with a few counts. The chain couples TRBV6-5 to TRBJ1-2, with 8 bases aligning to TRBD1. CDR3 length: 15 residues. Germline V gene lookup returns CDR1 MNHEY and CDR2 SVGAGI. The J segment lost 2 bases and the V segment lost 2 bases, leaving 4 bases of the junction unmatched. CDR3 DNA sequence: TGTGCCAGCAGTTACCACGGACAGGGCAACTATGGCTACACCTTC. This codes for CASSYHGQGNYGYTF.

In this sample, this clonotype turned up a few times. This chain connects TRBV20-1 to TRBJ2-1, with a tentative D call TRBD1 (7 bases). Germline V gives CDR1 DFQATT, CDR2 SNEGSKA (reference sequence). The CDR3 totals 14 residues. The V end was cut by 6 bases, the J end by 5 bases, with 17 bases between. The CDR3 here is CSASRTGGNNEQFF. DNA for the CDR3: TGCAGTGCCTCGCGGACAGGAGGGAACAATGAGCAGTTCTTC.

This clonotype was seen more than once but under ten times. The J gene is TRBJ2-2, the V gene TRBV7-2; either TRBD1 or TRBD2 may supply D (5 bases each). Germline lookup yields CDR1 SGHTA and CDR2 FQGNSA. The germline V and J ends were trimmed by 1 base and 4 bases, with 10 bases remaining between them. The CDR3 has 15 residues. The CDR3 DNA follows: TGTGCCAGCAGCTTAGACTGGGGGACCACCGGGGAGCTGTTTTTT. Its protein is CASSLDWGTTGELFF.

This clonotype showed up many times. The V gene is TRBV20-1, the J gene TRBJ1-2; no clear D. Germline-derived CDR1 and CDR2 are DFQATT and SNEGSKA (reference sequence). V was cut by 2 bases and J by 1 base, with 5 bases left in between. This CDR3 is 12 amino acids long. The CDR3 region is CSARTLNYGYTF. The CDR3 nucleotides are TGCAGTGCTAGAACCCTTAACTATGGCTACACCTTC.

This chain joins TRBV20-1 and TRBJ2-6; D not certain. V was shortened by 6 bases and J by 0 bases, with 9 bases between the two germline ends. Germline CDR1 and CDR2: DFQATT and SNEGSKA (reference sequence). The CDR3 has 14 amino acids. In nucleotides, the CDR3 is TGCAGTGCCCAAAAACTCTCTGGGGCCAACGTCCTGACTTTC. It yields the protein CSAQKLSGANVLTF.

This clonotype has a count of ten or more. This chain's CDR3 is CASRTPKNTEAFF. The CDR3 DNA reads TGTGCCAGCCGGACACCCAAGAACACTGAAGCTTTCTTT. The rearrangement uses TRBV6-1 and TRBJ1-1, with D possibly matching TRBD1 (5 bases). The V and J ends lost 8 bases and 1 base respectively, with 11 bases between them. Germline V gives CDR1 MNHNS, CDR2 SASEGT. This CDR3 is built from 13 residues.

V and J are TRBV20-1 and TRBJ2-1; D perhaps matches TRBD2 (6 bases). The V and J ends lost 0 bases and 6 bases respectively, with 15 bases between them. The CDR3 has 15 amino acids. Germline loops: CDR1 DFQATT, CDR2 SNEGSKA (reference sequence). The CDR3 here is CSARDRTGARNEQFF. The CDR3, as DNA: TGCAGTGCTAGAGATCGAACGGGAGCTCGCAATGAGCAGTTCTTC.

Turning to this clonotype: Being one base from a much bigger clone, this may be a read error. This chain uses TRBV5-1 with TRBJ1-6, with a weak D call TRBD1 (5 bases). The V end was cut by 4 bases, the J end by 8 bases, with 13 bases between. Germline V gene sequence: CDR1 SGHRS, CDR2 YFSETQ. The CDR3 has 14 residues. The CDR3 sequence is CASSPWGEHSPLHF. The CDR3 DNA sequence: TGCGCCAGCAGCCCCTGGGGGGAGCATTCACCCCTCCACTTT.

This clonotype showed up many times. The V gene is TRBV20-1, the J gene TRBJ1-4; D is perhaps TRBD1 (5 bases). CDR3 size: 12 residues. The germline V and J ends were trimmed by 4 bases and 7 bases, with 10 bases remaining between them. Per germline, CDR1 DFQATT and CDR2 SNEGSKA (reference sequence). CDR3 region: CSAIRGTEKLFF. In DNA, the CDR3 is TGCAGTGCTATCCGGGGCACTGAAAAACTGTTTTTT.

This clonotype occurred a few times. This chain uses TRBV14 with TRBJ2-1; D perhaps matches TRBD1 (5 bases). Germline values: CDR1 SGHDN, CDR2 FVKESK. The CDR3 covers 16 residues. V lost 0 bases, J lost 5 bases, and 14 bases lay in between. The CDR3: CASSQDIGQRDNEQFF. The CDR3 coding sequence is TGTGCCAGCAGCCAAGATATAGGACAAAGAGACAATGAGCAGTTCTTC.

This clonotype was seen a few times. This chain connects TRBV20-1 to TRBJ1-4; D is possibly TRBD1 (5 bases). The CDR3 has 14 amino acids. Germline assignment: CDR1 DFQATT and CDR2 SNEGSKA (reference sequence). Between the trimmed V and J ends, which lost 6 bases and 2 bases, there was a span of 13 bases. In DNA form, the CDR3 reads TGCAGTGCCATGCGGGGGAGCACTAATGAAAAACTGTTTTTT. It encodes CSAMRGSTNEKLFF.

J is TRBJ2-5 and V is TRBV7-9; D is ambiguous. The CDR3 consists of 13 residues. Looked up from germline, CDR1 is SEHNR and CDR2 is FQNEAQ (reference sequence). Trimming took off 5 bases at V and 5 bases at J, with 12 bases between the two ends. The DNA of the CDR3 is TGTGCCAGCAGCCCCCCCGCAGACGAGACCCAGTACTTC. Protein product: CASSPPADETQYF.

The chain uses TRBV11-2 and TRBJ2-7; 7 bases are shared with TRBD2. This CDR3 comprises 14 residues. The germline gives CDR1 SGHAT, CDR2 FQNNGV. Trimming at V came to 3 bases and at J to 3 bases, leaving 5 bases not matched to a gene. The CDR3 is CASSLEPSGYEQYF. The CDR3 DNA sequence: TGTGCCAGCAGCTTGGAACCTAGCGGCTACGAGCAGTACTTC.

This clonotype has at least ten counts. The CDR3 region is CASSRPGTGDAFF. The CDR3 DNA is TGTGCCAGCAGCCGTCCCGGGACAGGAGACGCTTTCTTT. The rearrangement links TRBV6-1 to TRBJ1-1; 8 positions match TRBD1. Germline V gene lookup returns CDR1 MNHNS and CDR2 SASEGT. The CDR3 consists of 13 residues. Unmatched junction bases numbered 11, after V lost 6 bases and J lost 11 bases.

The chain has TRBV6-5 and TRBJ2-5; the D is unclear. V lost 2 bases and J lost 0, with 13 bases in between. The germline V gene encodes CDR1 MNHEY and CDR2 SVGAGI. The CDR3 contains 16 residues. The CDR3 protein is CASSYGSRLYQETQYF. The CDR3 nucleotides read TGTGCCAGCAGTTACGGGTCTAGGCTATACCAAGAGACCCAGTACTTC.